These T cell receptor beta chains were read from a single sample in a study of T cell responses to AZD1222 COVID-19 vaccine. Data came from immunoSEQ multiplex PCR; TCRdb stores just in-frame clones and leaves some out. The repertoire holds approximately 100,000 clones, 90% to 95% seen once, with 6% to 9% in the top ten. Specimen: peripheral blood, collected on day 0 of AZD1222 vaccination. The source of these receptors is an adult in good health. CDR3s include the opening cysteine and the closing phenylalanine or tryptophan. D genes are given only for firm matches. Not every row has a clone size; where given, it reads once, few, many or a size class.

v_call	clone_size	cdr3_length	d_call	j_call	cdr3_aa	cdr3_nt
TRBV3-1/TRBV3-2	.	14	TRBD1	TRBJ2-5	CASSQGTGGETQYF	TGTGCCAGCAGCCAAGGGACAGGGGGCGAGACCCAGTACTTC
TRBV5-6	.	15	TRBD1	TRBJ1-2	CASSKRGTDYYGYTF	TGTGCCAGCAGTAAAAGGGGGACAGACTACTATGGCTACACCTTC
TRBV27	.	14	TRBD1	TRBJ2-7	CASSPGTGIYEQYF	TGTGCCAGCAGTCCCGGGACAGGTATCTACGAGCAGTACTTC
TRBV5-1	.	16	.	TRBJ2-7	CASSLASLTGTNEQYF	TGCGCCAGCAGCTTGGCCTCGTTGACAGGAACTAACGAGCAGTACTTC
TRBV13	.	14	.	TRBJ2-7	CASSLGAGLDEQYF	TGTGCCAGCAGCTTAGGGGCAGGGCTCGACGAGCAGTACTTC
TRBV11-3	.	13	.	TRBJ2-2	CASSQRELGELFF	TGTGCCAGCAGTCAAAGGGAATTGGGGGAGCTGTTTTTT
TRBV7-3	.	17	TRBD2	TRBJ2-3	CASSFMRAGGGADTQYF	TGTGCCAGCAGCTTTATGCGAGCGGGAGGAGGGGCAGATACGCAGTATTTT
TRBV28	.	18	TRBD2	TRBJ2-2	CASSPLGTSGTNTGELFF	TGTGCCAGCAGTCCGTTAGGGACTAGCGGGACCAACACCGGGGAGCTGTTTTTT
TRBV2	.	15	TRBD1	TRBJ1-3	CASSGQGAFGNTIYF	TGTGCCAGCAGTGGACAGGGGGCTTTTGGAAACACCATATATTTT
TRBV5-4	.	15	.	TRBJ1-1	CASSLERGRDTEAFF	TGTGCCAGCAGCTTGGAGCGGGGGAGGGACACTGAAGCTTTCTTT
TRBV29-1	.	12	.	TRBJ1-1	CSVSNEGVEAFF	TGCAGCGTTTCAAACGAGGGTGTTGAAGCTTTCTTT
TRBV7-2	.	15	.	TRBJ1-2	CASSFRLLANYGYTF	TGTGCCAGCAGCTTCCGGTTGCTGGCAAACTATGGCTACACCTTC
TRBV10-3	once	13	TRBD1	TRBJ1-2	CAITQDRDYGYTF	TGTGCCATCACCCAGGACAGGGACTATGGCTACACCTTC
TRBV18	.	12	.	TRBJ2-7	CASSLRSYEQYF	TGTGCCAGCTCACTTCGATCCTACGAGCAGTACTTC
TRBV28	.	11	.	TRBJ1-4	CASSLSGSLFF	TGTGCCAGCAGTTTATCAGGGTCTCTGTTTTTT
TRBV5-4	.	14	.	TRBJ1-2	CASSSGGANYGYTF	TGTGCCAGCAGCAGCGGGGGGGCTAACTATGGCTACACCTTC
TRBV5-6	.	13	TRBD1	TRBJ1-2	CASSPGQPYGYTF	TGTGCCAGCAGCCCGGGACAGCCCTATGGCTACACCTTC
TRBV7-7	.	15	.	TRBJ2-5	CASSSTSGLEETQYF	TGTGCTAGCAGTAGTACTAGTGGTTTGGAAGAGACCCAGTACTTC
TRBV15	.	15	.	TRBJ2-3	CATSRRSGGTDTQYF	TGTGCCACCAGCAGACGTAGCGGAGGCACAGATACGCAGTATTTT
TRBV21-1	.	17	.	TRBJ2-1	CASSNKIPEQIRGEQFF	TGTGCCAGCAGCAATAAAATTCCCGAGCAGATCCGTGGGGAGCAGTTCTTC
TRBV2	.	12	.	TRBJ1-6	CASRREDSPLHF	TGTGCCAGCAGAAGAGAAGATTCACCCCTCCACTTT
TRBV19	.	13	.	TRBJ1-1	CASAGQMNTEAFF	TGTGCCAGCGCGGGTCAGATGAACACTGAAGCTTTCTTT
TRBV18	.	14	.	TRBJ1-2	CASSPTVTNYGYTF	TGTGCCAGCTCACCTACAGTCACTAACTATGGCTACACCTTC
TRBV3-1/TRBV3-2	once	15	TRBD1	TRBJ1-5	CASSQNSGGFQPQHF	TGTGCCAGCAGCCAAAATTCAGGGGGCTTTCAGCCCCAGCATTTT
TRBV5-1	.	17	.	TRBJ1-6	CASSSGRKSSYNSPLHF	TGCGCCAGCAGCTCGGGACGGAAAAGCTCCTATAATTCACCCCTCCACTTT
TRBV6-6	.	14	.	TRBJ1-4	CASSPRGREEKLFF	TGTGCCAGCAGTCCCCGGGGAAGGGAAGAAAAACTGTTTTTT
TRBV14	.	15	.	TRBJ1-2	CASSQDLAGSYGYTF	TGTGCCAGCAGCCAAGATCTGGCAGGAAGCTATGGCTACACCTTC
TRBV7-3	.	13	.	TRBJ2-1	CASRPGRDSRQFF	TGTGCCAGCAGACCAGGTAGGGACTCACGGCAGTTCTTC
TRBV3-1/TRBV3-2	.	14	.	TRBJ1-3	CASSQTGGGNTIYF	TGTGCCAGCAGCCAAACTGGGGGTGGAAACACCATATATTTT
TRBV4-1	.	17	TRBD2	TRBJ2-7	CASSQVGAATSVYEQYF	TGCGCCAGCAGCCAAGTGGGGGCCGCGACTAGCGTGTACGAGCAGTACTTC
TRBV13	.	13	.	TRBJ2-7	CASSLTGTYEQYF	TGTGCCAGCAGCTTGACAGGTACCTACGAGCAGTACTTC
TRBV7-8	.	17	TRBD2	TRBJ2-3	CASSQIAIGLAEDTQYF	TGTGCCAGCAGCCAAATAGCGATCGGACTAGCGGAAGATACGCAGTATTTT
TRBV28	.	14	.	TRBJ1-1	CASSPIQENTEAFF	TGTGCCAGCAGTCCAATACAGGAGAACACTGAAGCTTTCTTT
TRBV2	few	14	TRBD1	TRBJ1-1	CASSPGTANTEAFF	TGTGCCAGCAGCCCCGGGACAGCGAACACTGAAGCTTTCTTT
TRBV29-1	once	12	TRBD1	TRBJ1-2	CSVPDRGYGYTF	TGCAGCGTTCCGGACAGGGGCTATGGCTACACCTTC